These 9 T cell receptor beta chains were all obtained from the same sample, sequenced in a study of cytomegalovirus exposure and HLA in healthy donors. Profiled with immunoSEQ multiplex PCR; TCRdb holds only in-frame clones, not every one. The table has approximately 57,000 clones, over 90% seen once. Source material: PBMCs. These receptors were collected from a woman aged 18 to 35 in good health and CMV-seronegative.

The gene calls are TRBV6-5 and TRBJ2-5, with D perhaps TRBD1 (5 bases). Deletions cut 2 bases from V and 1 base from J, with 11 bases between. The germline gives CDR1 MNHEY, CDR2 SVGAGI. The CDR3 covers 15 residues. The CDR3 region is CASSYGAVGQETQYF. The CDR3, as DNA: TGTGCCAGCAGTTACGGGGCGGTAGGCCAAGAGACCCAGTACTTC.

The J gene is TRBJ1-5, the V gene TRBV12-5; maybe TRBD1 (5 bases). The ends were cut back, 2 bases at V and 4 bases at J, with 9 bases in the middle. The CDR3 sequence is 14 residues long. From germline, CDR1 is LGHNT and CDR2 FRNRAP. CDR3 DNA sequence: TGTGCTAGTGGTTTGTCAGGGAGGAATCAGCCCCAGCATTTT. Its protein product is CASGLSGRNQPQHF.

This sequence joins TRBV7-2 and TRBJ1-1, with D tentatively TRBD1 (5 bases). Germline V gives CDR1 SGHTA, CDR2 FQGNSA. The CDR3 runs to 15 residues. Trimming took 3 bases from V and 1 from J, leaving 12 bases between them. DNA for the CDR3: TGTGCCAGCAGCTTCTTTCAGGGCTCGAACACTGAAGCTTTCTTT. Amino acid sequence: CASSFFQGSNTEAFF.

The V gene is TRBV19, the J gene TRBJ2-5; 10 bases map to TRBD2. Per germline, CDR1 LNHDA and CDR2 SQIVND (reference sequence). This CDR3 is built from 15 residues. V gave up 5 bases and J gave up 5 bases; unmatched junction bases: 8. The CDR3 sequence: CASSVRAGGRETQYF. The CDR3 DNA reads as TGTGCCAGTAGTGTTCGAGCGGGGGGGCGGGAGACCCAGTACTTC.

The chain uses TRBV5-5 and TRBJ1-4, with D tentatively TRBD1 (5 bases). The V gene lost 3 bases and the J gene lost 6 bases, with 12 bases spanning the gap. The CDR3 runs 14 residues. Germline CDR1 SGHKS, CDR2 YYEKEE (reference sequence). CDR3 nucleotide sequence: TGTGCCAGCAGCTCAGGGTTAGGCCATGAAAAACTGTTTTTT. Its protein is CASSSGLGHEKLFF. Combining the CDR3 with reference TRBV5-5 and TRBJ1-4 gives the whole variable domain DAGVTQSPTHLIKTRGQQVTLRCSPISGHKSVSWYQQVLGQGPQFIFQYYEKEERGRGNFPDRFSARQFPNYSSELNVNALLLGDSALYLCASSSGLGHEKLFFGSGTQLSVL.

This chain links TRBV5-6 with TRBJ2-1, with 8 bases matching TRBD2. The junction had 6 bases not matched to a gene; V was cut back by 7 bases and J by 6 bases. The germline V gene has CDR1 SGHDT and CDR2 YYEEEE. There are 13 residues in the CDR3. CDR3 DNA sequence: TGTGCCAGCGGCCTAGCGGGTCTCAATGAGCAGTTCTTC. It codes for CASGLAGLNEQFF. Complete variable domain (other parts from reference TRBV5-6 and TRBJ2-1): DAGVTQSPTHLIKTRGQQVTLRCSPKSGHDTVSWYQQALGQGPQFIFQYYEEEERQRGNFPDRFSGHQFPNYSSELNVNALLLGDSALYLCASGLAGLNEQFFGPGTRLTVL.

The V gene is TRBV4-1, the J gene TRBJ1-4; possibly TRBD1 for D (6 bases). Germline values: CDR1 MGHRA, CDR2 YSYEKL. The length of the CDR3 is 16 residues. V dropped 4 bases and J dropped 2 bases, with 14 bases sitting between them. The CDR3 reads CASSPLQGATNEKLFF. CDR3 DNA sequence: TGCGCCAGCAGCCCGCTACAGGGCGCGACTAATGAAAAACTGTTTTTT.

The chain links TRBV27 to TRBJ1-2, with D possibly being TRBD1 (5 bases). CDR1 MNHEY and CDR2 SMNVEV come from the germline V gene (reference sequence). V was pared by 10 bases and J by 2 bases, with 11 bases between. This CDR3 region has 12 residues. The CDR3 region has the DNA TGTGCCATCCTGGACAAGAACTATGGCTACACCTTC. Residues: CAILDKNYGYTF.

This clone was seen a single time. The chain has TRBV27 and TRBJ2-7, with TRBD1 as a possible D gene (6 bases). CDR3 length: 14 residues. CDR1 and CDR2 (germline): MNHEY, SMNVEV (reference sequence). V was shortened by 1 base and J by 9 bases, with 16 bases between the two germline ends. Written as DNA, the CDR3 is TGTGCCAGCAGTTTATATGGGGGCCTGGGTGCGCAGTACGTC. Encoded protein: CASSLYGGLGAQYV.